One sample yielded the 20 T cell receptor beta chains listed below, sequenced in a study of shared clonotypes between healthy human individuals. Produced via immunoSEQ multiplex PCR; TCRdb's table is partial and in-frame only. The sample lists about 680,000 clones, under 80% occurring once. Source material: memory CD4+ T cells sorted from blood. Subset given: CD45RA-negative fraction. These receptors all come from a woman aged 30 to 39 in good health.

The CDR3 bases are TGTGCCAGCAGTCGCTCAATCAATGAAAAACTGTTTTTT. It codes for CASSRSINEKLFF. This chain links TRBV6-5 with TRBJ1-4; no clear D. The germline CDR1 and CDR2 sequences are MNHEY and SVGAGI. The CDR3 is made up of 13 amino acids. V gave up 5 bases and J gave up 5 bases, with 9 bases separating them.

The rearrangement links TRBV4-1 to TRBJ1-1; no clear D gene. The CDR3 has 14 residues. Deletions cut 0 bases from V and 11 bases from J, with 16 bases between. Per germline, CDR1 MGHRA and CDR2 YSYEKL. The CDR3 reads CASSQDRGIRDAFF. The CDR3 nucleotides are TGCGCCAGCAGCCAAGACAGAGGGATCCGTGATGCTTTCTTT.

V is TRBV29-1 and J is TRBJ2-1, with D perhaps matching TRBD1 (6 bases). The CDR3 has 12 residues. Germline CDR1 SQVTM, CDR2 ANQGSEA. V was clipped by 7 bases and J by 6 bases, with 13 bases between them. The CDR3 sequence is CSEKQGPNEQFF. For the CDR3, the DNA is TGCAGCGAGAAACAGGGTCCCAATGAGCAGTTCTTC.

V and J are TRBV28 and TRBJ1-4; D might be TRBD1 (5 bases). CDR3 length: 14 residues. Germline-derived CDR1 and CDR2 are MDHEN and SYDVKM. With 6 bases removed from V and 0 bases from J, the gap between germline ends came to 8 bases. The CDR3 DNA reads as TGTGCCAGCAGCAGACAGTCAACTAATGAAAAACTGTTTTTT. Translating gives CASSRQSTNEKLFF.

CDR3 bases: TGTGCCAGCAGCGTTGCAGGTACCTCCTACGAGCAGTACTTC. It encodes CASSVAGTSYEQYF. This chain connects TRBV9 to TRBJ2-7; the D is unclear. The CDR3 sequence is 14 residues long. Trimming took 2 bases from V and 0 from J, leaving 9 bases between them. Looked up from germline, CDR1 is SGDLS and CDR2 is YYNGEE.

This clone occurred a few times. The rearrangement links TRBV6-5 to TRBJ2-2, with D unresolved. The CDR3 consists of 14 residues. V was shortened by 5 bases and J by 1 base, with 8 bases between the two germline ends. Per the germline V gene, CDR1 is MNHEY and CDR2 is SVGAGI. The CDR3 DNA follows: TGTGCCAGCAGTAATCCGGGGAACACCGGGGAGCTGTTTTTT. It specifies CASSNPGNTGELFF.

This chain joins TRBV6-5 and TRBJ2-2; D uncertain. V dropped 2 bases and J dropped 2 bases, with 9 bases sitting between them. The CDR3 loop spans 15 amino acids. The germline V gene has CDR1 MNHEY and CDR2 SVGAGI. In nucleotides, the CDR3 is TGTGCCAGCAGTTACAGGGCGAGCAACACCGGGGAGCTGTTTTTT. Its protein product is CASSYRASNTGELFF.

This sequence joins TRBV28 and TRBJ1-4; no definite D call. CDR1 and CDR2 from the germline V gene are MDHEN and SYDVKM. The CDR3 length is 10 residues. V was clipped by 9 bases and J by 7 bases, with 6 bases between them. CDR3 DNA sequence: TGTGCCAGTCAAGGTGAAAAACTGTTTTTT. Amino acids: CASQGEKLFF.

In DNA, the CDR3 is TGTGCCAGCAGCGTAGTCGGGACTAGTGTTAATGAGCAGTTCTTC. Its protein is CASSVVGTSVNEQFF. V is TRBV7-2 and J is TRBJ2-1; 8 bases align to TRBD2. Per germline, CDR1 SGHTA and CDR2 FQGNSA. The ends lost 5 bases at V and 7 bases at J; junction bases unmatched: 10. The CDR3 totals 15 residues.

As DNA, the CDR3 is TGTGCCATCAGTGAGAAGGGGCCGGAGACCCAGTACTTC. Translating it yields CAISEKGPETQYF. The V call is TRBV10-3, the J call TRBJ2-5; a weak D match, TRBD1 (5 bases). The V and J ends lost 2 bases and 5 bases respectively, with 9 bases between them. CDR1 is ENHRY and CDR2 is SYGVKD in the germline V gene. This CDR3 is built from 13 residues.

In its sample, this clone was seen a few times. The rearrangement uses TRBV9 and TRBJ2-1; unclear D gene. Looked up from germline, CDR1 is SGDLS and CDR2 is YYNGEE. V shed 3 bases and J shed 8 bases, with 21 bases lying between them. The CDR3 is made up of 16 amino acids. The CDR3 sequence is CASSAEQAMRSDEQFF. As DNA, the CDR3 is TGTGCCAGCAGCGCGGAGCAGGCCATGCGGTCGGATGAGCAGTTCTTC.

The V and J genes are TRBV11-2 and TRBJ2-1; D tentatively fits TRBD1 or TRBD2 (5 bases each). The germline gives CDR1 SGHAT, CDR2 FQNNGV. Deletions cut 4 bases from V and 6 bases from J, with 13 bases between. CDR3 length equals 14 residues. The CDR3 bases are TGTGCCAGCAGCTCCCAGGGACCCATCAATGAGCAGTTCTTC. Its translation is CASSSQGPINEQFF.

The chain uses TRBV2 and TRBJ1-2, with D possibly being TRBD1 (5 bases). This CDR3 region has 16 residues. Trimming pared 4 bases from V and 4 bases from J, leaving 19 bases between. Germline CDR1 is SNHLY and CDR2 is FYNNEI. CDR3 sequence reads: CASSVFGGGRSYGYTF. CDR3 sequence (DNA): TGTGCCAGCAGTGTCTTTGGGGGAGGGAGGAGCTATGGCTACACCTTC. Full variable domain (rest looked up from reference TRBV2 and TRBJ1-2): EPEVTQTPSHQVTQMGQEVILRCVPISNHLYFYWYRQILGQKVEFLVSFYNNEISEKSEIFDDQFSVERPDGSNFTLKIRSTKLEDSAMYFCASSVFGGGRSYGYTFGSGTRLTVV.

This sequence joins TRBV7-2 and TRBJ2-7; TRBD2 is a possible D gene (6 bases). The germline CDR1 and CDR2 sequences are SGHTA and FQGNSA. The CDR3 loop spans 15 amino acids. V lost 2 bases and J lost 0, with 11 bases in between. CDR3 sequence (DNA): TGTGCCAGCAGCTTATATAGCGGAGCCTCCTACGAGCAGTACTTC. As protein: CASSLYSGASYEQYF.

The chain employs TRBV27 and TRBJ2-6, with D perhaps matching TRBD1 or TRBD2 (5 bases each). The CDR3 spans 20 residues. V gave up 2 bases and J gave up 0 bases, with 20 bases separating them. In germline, CDR1 is MNHEY, CDR2 SMNVEV (reference sequence). CDR3 amino acids: CASSLGPPGRQTSGANVLTF. In nucleotides, the CDR3 is TGTGCCAGCAGTTTAGGGCCCCCGGGACGTCAGACCTCTGGGGCCAACGTCCTGACTTTC.

V is TRBV6-5 and J is TRBJ2-5; the D gene is possibly TRBD1 (6 bases). Germline-derived CDR1 and CDR2 are MNHEY and SVGAGI. The CDR3 spans 13 residues. Trimming shortened V by 6 bases and J by 1 base, and 9 bases separated the two germline ends. CDR3 nucleotides: TGTGCCAGCAGGGGGACAACCCAAGAGACCCAGTACTTC. Translating gives CASRGTTQETQYF.

This chain joins TRBV18 and TRBJ2-6, with 8 bases matching TRBD1. This CDR3 contains 15 residues. J gave up 4 bases and V 8 bases, and 7 bases lay outside the gene matches. Germline loops: CDR1 KGHSH, CDR2 LQKENI. The CDR3 nucleotides read TGTGCCAGCCGGACAGGGACCTCCGGGGCCAACGTCCTGACTTTC. Its protein product is CASRTGTSGANVLTF.

This rearrangement joins TRBV19 to TRBJ2-1; D perhaps matches TRBD2 (6 bases). The CDR3 is 19 residues long. Trimming pared 7 bases from V and 6 bases from J, leaving 31 bases between. Germline values: CDR1 LNHDA, CDR2 SQIVND (reference sequence). The CDR3 nucleotides are TGTGCCAGTACCGCTCCGGGGGTGGACGTTGTTGTGATAGGCAATGAGCAGTTCTTC. This encodes CASTAPGVDVVVIGNEQFF.

This clone appeared many times. The chain combines TRBV9 with TRBJ1-3; D is unresolved. The CDR3 totals 16 residues. The germline V and J ends were trimmed by 1 base and 0 bases, with 11 bases remaining between them. CDR1 is SGDLS and CDR2 is YYNGEE in the germline V gene. The CDR3 loop is CASSVTDIASGNTIYF. DNA of the CDR3: TGTGCCAGCAGCGTAACCGACATCGCCTCTGGAAACACCATATATTTT.

This sequence joins TRBV19 and TRBJ1-5; no definite D call. The CDR3 loop spans 13 amino acids. CDR1 is LNHDA, CDR2 SQIVND, per germline (reference sequence). Trimming cost V 4 bases and J 8 bases, with 12 bases left between them. CDR3: CASSTVNWEPQHF. The CDR3 coding sequence is TGTGCCAGTAGTACTGTCAATTGGGAGCCCCAGCATTTT.